What follows describes a single T cell receptor (beta chain). Its antigen is still unknown. PCR used 60 Vbeta primers and 13 Jbeta primers. Assay used: immunoSEQ multiplex PCR; TCRdb lists only in-frame clones, some missing. The sample carries approximately 89,000 clones, 85% recorded once. These data originate in a study of cytomegalovirus exposure and HLA in healthy donors. Turning to the study itself: Unique TCRs numbering roughly 85 million, obtained from HLA-typed donors, made up an early data release.

Study observations and caveats: Per published accounts, TCR beta sequences correctly predicted the HLA-A and HLA-B alleles of most subjects. The listing of 150 or so TCR beta chains classed them as cytomegalovirus-associated.

This CDR3 has 14 residues. V lost 4 bases and J lost 4, with 13 bases in between. Looked up from germline, CDR1 is MNHNS and CDR2 is SASEGT. Sequenced: PBMCs. The TCR was taken from a man aged 35 to 55 in good health and CMV-seropositive. This chain links TRBV6-1 with TRBJ1-1; D might be TRBD1 (5 bases). The CDR3 is CASSVGGWVTEAFF. CDR3 bases: TGTGCCAGCAGTGTGGGGGGTTGGGTCACTGAAGCTTTCTTT.